The rows below give T cell receptor beta chains drawn from one sample of a study of T cells in localized non-small cell lung cancer. The table came from immunoSEQ multiplex PCR; TCRdb's copy has only in-frame clones and leaves some out. The table records 70,000 or so clones, roughly 83% of them present only once. Sequencing was performed on peripheral blood, taken before any cancer treatment. The receptors here all came from a female donor of 60 years or more with stage I lung adenocarcinoma. Each CDR3 is given with its conserved first and last residue. D genes are given only for firm matches. Size is stated for part of the rows, as once, few or many counts, or as a class when the clone is expanded.

v_gene: TRBV6-6
abundance: NA
d_gene: NA
j_gene: TRBJ1-2
CDR3aa: CASSWDTANYGYTF
CDR3nt: TGTGCCAGCAGTTGGGACACGGCTAACTATGGCTACACCTTC

v_gene: TRBV27
abundance: NA
d_gene: NA
j_gene: TRBJ2-7
CDR3aa: CASSFDSLGKEQYF
CDR3nt: TGTGCCAGCAGTTTCGACAGCCTTGGGAAGGAGCAGTACTTC

v_gene: TRBV5-4
abundance: NA
d_gene: NA
j_gene: TRBJ2-3
CDR3aa: CASSPQRSGRADTQYF
CDR3nt: TGTGCCAGCAGTCCACAAAGGAGCGGGCGCGCAGATACGCAGTATTTT

v_gene: TRBV29-1
abundance: NA
d_gene: TRBD1
j_gene: TRBJ2-7
CDR3aa: CSVLESGQGASEQYF
CDR3nt: TGCAGCGTTTTAGAGTCGGGACAGGGGGCGTCCGAGCAGTACTTC

v_gene: TRBV5-4
abundance: NA
d_gene: NA
j_gene: TRBJ2-7
CDR3aa: CASSRLLQGRPHYEQYF
CDR3nt: TGTGCCAGCAGTCGACTCCTCCAGGGGCGTCCCCACTACGAGCAGTACTTC

v_gene: TRBV10-3
abundance: once
d_gene: TRBD2
j_gene: TRBJ2-7
CDR3aa: CAIRGLAGTYEQYF
CDR3nt: TGTGCTATAAGAGGGCTAGCGGGGACTTACGAGCAGTACTTC

v_gene: TRBV9
abundance: few
d_gene: TRBD2
j_gene: TRBJ2-3
CDR3aa: CASSVSPREGDTQYF
CDR3nt: TGTGCCAGCAGCGTAAGTCCCCGGGAGGGAGATACGCAGTATTTT

v_gene: TRBV12-5
abundance: NA
d_gene: NA
j_gene: TRBJ1-5
CDR3aa: CASGLAYSNQPQHF
CDR3nt: TGTGCTAGTGGTTTGGCCTATAGCAATCAGCCCCAGCATTTT

v_gene: TRBV7-2
abundance: NA
d_gene: NA
j_gene: TRBJ2-7
CDR3aa: CASSLSGHLSYEQYF
CDR3nt: TGTGCCAGCAGCTTAAGTGGACACCTTTCCTACGAGCAGTACTTC

v_gene: TRBV6-6
abundance: NA
d_gene: TRBD1
j_gene: TRBJ1-6
CDR3aa: CASSYRDRVSPLHF
CDR3nt: TGTGCCAGCAGTTACCGGGACAGGGTTTCACCCCTCCACTTT

v_gene: TRBV5-1
abundance: NA
d_gene: NA
j_gene: TRBJ1-5
CDR3aa: CASSLGSGGNSNQPQHF
CDR3nt: TGCGCCAGCAGCTTGGGATCCGGTGGGAATAGCAATCAGCCCCAGCATTTT

v_gene: TRBV5-1
abundance: NA
d_gene: NA
j_gene: TRBJ2-1
CDR3aa: CASSRQGGEQFF
CDR3nt: TGCGCCAGCAGCCGACAGGGAGGTGAGCAGTTCTTC

v_gene: TRBV5-1
abundance: NA
d_gene: NA
j_gene: TRBJ1-1
CDR3aa: CASSSDPYQNTEAFF
CDR3nt: TGCGCCAGCAGCTCTGACCCTTACCAGAACACTGAAGCTTTCTTT

v_gene: TRBV7-6
abundance: NA
d_gene: NA
j_gene: TRBJ2-7
CDR3aa: CASSPDGSYEQYF
CDR3nt: TGTGCCAGCAGTCCAGACGGTTCCTACGAGCAGTACTTC

v_gene: TRBV11-3
abundance: NA
d_gene: NA
j_gene: TRBJ2-1
CDR3aa: CASSLGRGPNEQFF
CDR3nt: TGTGCCAGCAGCTTGGGCAGGGGTCCCAATGAGCAGTTCTTC

v_gene: TRBV5-8
abundance: once
d_gene: NA
j_gene: TRBJ2-4
CDR3aa: CASKEYRTRDIQYF
CDR3nt: TGTGCCAGCAAGGAGTATAGGACCAGGGACATTCAGTACTTC

v_gene: TRBV11-3
abundance: NA
d_gene: NA
j_gene: TRBJ2-3
CDR3aa: CASRPYSTDTQYF
CDR3nt: TGTGCCAGCAGACCCTATAGCACAGATACGCAGTATTTT

v_gene: TRBV10-3
abundance: once
d_gene: NA
j_gene: TRBJ1-6
CDR3aa: CAISDKGSSYNSPLHF
CDR3nt: TGTGCCATCAGTGACAAGGGAAGCTCCTATAATTCACCCCTCCACTTT

v_gene: TRBV25-1
abundance: NA
d_gene: NA
j_gene: TRBJ2-2
CDR3aa: CASSLPKGGSGELFF
CDR3nt: TGTGCCAGCAGTCTCCCTAAAGGGGGTTCCGGGGAGCTGTTTTTT

v_gene: TRBV6-5
abundance: NA
d_gene: NA
j_gene: TRBJ2-1
CDR3aa: CATLRKGRNEQFF
CDR3nt: TGTGCCACCCTTCGTAAAGGGAGAAATGAGCAGTTCTTC

v_gene: TRBV19
abundance: NA
d_gene: NA
j_gene: TRBJ1-1
CDR3aa: CASSKRQGLGRDTEAFF
CDR3nt: TGTGCCAGTAGTAAGAGACAAGGGCTGGGGAGGGACACTGAAGCTTTCTTT

v_gene: TRBV7-2
abundance: NA
d_gene: TRBD2
j_gene: TRBJ2-3
CDR3aa: CASSLEGRADTQYF
CDR3nt: TGTGCCAGCAGCTTGGAGGGGAGGGCAGATACGCAGTATTTT

v_gene: TRBV7-7
abundance: NA
d_gene: TRBD2
j_gene: TRBJ2-3
CDR3aa: CASSSGLAGPTDTQYF
CDR3nt: TGTGCTAGCAGCTCCGGACTAGCGGGGCCCACAGATACGCAGTATTTT

v_gene: TRBV7-9
abundance: NA
d_gene: NA
j_gene: TRBJ2-5
CDR3aa: CASSLPDSFQETQYF
CDR3nt: TGTGCCAGCAGCTTACCCGACAGCTTTCAAGAGACCCAGTACTTC

v_gene: TRBV6-1
abundance: NA
d_gene: NA
j_gene: TRBJ2-7
CDR3aa: CASRTAGSYEQYF
CDR3nt: TGTGCCAGCAGGACGGCAGGATCCTACGAGCAGTACTTC

v_gene: TRBV25-1
abundance: NA
d_gene: NA
j_gene: TRBJ1-6
CDR3aa: CASRGRLNSPLHF
CDR3nt: TGTGCCAGCAGGGGACGTCTAAATTCACCCCTCCACTTT

v_gene: TRBV19
abundance: NA
d_gene: TRBD1
j_gene: TRBJ2-5
CDR3aa: CASSTGTGGETQYF
CDR3nt: TGTGCCAGTAGTACCGGGACAGGGGGCGAGACCCAGTACTTC

v_gene: TRBV27
abundance: NA
d_gene: TRBD2
j_gene: TRBJ2-3
CDR3aa: CASSLLLAGGLNTQYF
CDR3nt: TGTGCCAGCAGTTTACTACTAGCGGGAGGGCTGAATACGCAGTATTTT

v_gene: TRBV19
abundance: once
d_gene: NA
j_gene: TRBJ2-5
CDR3aa: CASRMGAQETQYF
CDR3nt: TGTGCCAGTAGGATGGGGGCCCAAGAGACCCAGTACTTC

v_gene: TRBV14
abundance: NA
d_gene: TRBD2
j_gene: TRBJ2-7
CDR3aa: CASSQDSTSGPSYEQYF
CDR3nt: TGTGCCAGCAGCCAAGACTCGACTAGCGGGCCCTCCTACGAGCAGTACTTC

v_gene: TRBV11-3
abundance: NA
d_gene: NA
j_gene: TRBJ2-2
CDR3aa: CASSLESRTGELFF
CDR3nt: TGTGCCAGCAGCTTAGAGTCTAGGACCGGGGAGCTGTTTTTT

v_gene: TRBV7-7
abundance: once
d_gene: NA
j_gene: TRBJ2-5
CDR3aa: CASSPTSTAETQYF
CDR3nt: TGTGCCAGCAGCCCCACTTCAACCGCGGAGACCCAGTACTTC

v_gene: TRBV21-1
abundance: NA
d_gene: NA
j_gene: TRBJ2-7
CDR3aa: CASSILYQTEPYEQYF
CDR3nt: TGTGCCAGCAGCATTCTATATCAGACAGAACCCTACGAGCAGTACTTC

v_gene: TRBV6-1
abundance: once
d_gene: TRBD2
j_gene: TRBJ2-2
CDR3aa: CASSAPAGAPGELFF
CDR3nt: TGTGCCAGCAGTGCCCCAGCGGGAGCCCCCGGGGAGCTGTTTTTT

v_gene: TRBV25-1
abundance: NA
d_gene: NA
j_gene: TRBJ2-2
CDR3aa: CASSAIRGDRQNTGELFF
CDR3nt: TGTGCCAGCAGTGCAATACGGGGGGACAGACAGAACACCGGGGAGCTGTTTTTT

v_gene: TRBV19
abundance: few
d_gene: TRBD1
j_gene: TRBJ1-2
CDR3aa: CASTNGQGRYGYTF
CDR3nt: TGTGCCAGTACCAACGGACAGGGCCGGTATGGCTACACCTTC

v_gene: TRBV11-2
abundance: NA
d_gene: NA
j_gene: TRBJ1-2
CDR3aa: CASSLDLGDGYTF
CDR3nt: TGTGCCAGCAGCTTAGATCTAGGCGATGGCTACACCTTC

v_gene: TRBV15
abundance: NA
d_gene: NA
j_gene: TRBJ2-7
CDR3aa: CATSRVRHSYEQYF
CDR3nt: TGTGCCACCAGCAGAGTCAGACACAGCTACGAGCAGTACTTC